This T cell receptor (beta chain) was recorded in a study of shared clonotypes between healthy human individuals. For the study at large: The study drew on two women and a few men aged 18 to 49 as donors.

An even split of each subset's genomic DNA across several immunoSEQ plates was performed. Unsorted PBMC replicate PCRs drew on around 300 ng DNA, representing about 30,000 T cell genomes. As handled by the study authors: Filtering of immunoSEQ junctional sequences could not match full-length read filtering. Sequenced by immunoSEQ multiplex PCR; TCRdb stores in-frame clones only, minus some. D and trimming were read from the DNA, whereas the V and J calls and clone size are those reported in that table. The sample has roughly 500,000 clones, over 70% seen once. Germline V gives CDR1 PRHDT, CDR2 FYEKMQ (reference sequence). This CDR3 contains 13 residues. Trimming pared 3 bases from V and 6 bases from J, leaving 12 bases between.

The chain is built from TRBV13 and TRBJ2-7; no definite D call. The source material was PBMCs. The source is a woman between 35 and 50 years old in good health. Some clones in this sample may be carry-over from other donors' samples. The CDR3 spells CASSFIAGSEQYF. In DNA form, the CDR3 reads TGTGCCAGCAGCTTCATAGCCGGCTCCGAGCAGTACTTC.